This T cell receptor beta chain was captured in a study of T cells in tumors after PD-1 blockade. For the study at large: Each patient got pembrolizumab 200 mg every 3 weeks or cemiplimab 350 mg every 2 weeks.

Generated by immunoSEQ multiplex PCR, the TCRdb table keeps only in-frame clones and is missing some. Here the sample spans roughly 59,000 clones, around 80% being singletons. This CDR3 spans 15 amino acids. V was cut by 5 bases and J by 1 base, with 16 bases left in between. Germline CDR1 and CDR2: SGHNT and YYREEE (reference sequence). On this clone: Its antigen is undetermined.

Overall study results and limits: About 41% of tumor TCR clonotypes were also found in blood.

The sample in question was PBMCs, obtained before anti-PD-1 treatment. This clonotype originated in a human donor with basal cell carcinoma. The genes are TRBV5-4 and TRBJ2-7, with D perhaps being TRBD1 or TRBD2 (6 bases each). CDR3 region: CASRESGASSYEQYF. Written as DNA, the CDR3 is TGTGCCAGCAGGGAGTCGGGGGCGTCATCCTACGAGCAGTACTTC.